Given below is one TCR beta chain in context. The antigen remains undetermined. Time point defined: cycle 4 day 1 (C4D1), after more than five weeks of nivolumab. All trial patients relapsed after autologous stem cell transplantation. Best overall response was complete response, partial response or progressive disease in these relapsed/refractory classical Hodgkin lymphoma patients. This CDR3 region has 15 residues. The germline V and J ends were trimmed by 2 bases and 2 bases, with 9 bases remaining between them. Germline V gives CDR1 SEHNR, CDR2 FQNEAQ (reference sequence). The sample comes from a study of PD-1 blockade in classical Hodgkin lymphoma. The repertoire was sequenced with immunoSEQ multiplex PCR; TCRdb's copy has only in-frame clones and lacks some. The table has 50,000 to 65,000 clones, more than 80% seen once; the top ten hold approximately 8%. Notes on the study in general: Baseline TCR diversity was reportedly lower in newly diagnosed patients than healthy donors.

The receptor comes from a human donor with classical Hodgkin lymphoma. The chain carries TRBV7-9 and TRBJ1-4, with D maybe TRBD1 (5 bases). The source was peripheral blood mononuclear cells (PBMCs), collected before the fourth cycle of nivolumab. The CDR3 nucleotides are TGTGCCAGCAGCTTAAGCAGGGTTACTAATGAAAAACTGTTTTTT. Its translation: CASSLSRVTNEKLFF.